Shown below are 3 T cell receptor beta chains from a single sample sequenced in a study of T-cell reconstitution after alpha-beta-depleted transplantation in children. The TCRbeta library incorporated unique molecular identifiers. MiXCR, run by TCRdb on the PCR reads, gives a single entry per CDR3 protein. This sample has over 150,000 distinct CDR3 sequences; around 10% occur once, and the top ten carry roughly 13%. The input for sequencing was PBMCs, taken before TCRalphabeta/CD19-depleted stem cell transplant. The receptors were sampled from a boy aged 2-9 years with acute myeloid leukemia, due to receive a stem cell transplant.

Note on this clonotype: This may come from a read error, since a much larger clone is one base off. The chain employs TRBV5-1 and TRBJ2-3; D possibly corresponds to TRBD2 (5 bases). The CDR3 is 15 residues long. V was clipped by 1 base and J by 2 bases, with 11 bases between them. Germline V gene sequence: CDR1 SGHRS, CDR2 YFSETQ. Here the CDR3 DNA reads TGCGCCAGCAGCTTGCGGGGATGTTCCACAGATACGCAGTATTTT. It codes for CASSLRGCSTDTQYF.

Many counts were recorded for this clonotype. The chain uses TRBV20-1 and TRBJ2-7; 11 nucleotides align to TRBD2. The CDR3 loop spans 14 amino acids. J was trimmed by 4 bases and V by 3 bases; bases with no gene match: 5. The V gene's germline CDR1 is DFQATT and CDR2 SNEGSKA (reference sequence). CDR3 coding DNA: TGCAGTGCTAGTCAACTAGCGGGAGAATACGAGCAGTACTTC. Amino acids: CSASQLAGEYEQYF.

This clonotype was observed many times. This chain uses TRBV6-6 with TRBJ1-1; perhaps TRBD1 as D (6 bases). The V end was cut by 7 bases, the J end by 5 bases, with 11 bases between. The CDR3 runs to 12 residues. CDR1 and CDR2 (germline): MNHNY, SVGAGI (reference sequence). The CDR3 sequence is CASTKGGTEAFF. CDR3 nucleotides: TGTGCCAGCACCAAAGGGGGAACTGAAGCTTTCTTT.